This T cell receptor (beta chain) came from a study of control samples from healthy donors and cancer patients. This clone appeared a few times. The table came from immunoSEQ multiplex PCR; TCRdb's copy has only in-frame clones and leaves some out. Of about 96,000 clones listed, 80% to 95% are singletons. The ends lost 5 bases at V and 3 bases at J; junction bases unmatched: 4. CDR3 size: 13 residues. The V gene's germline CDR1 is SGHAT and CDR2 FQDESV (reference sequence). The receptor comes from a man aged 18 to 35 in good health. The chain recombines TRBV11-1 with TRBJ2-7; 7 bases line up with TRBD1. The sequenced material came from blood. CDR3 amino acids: CASSPRGRYEQYF. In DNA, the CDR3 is TGTGCCAGCAGCCCAAGGGGGCGCTACGAGCAGTACTTC.